A selection of T cell receptor beta chains follows, all from one sample in a study of Ad26.COV2.S vaccination and SARS-CoV-2 variants. Sequenced by immunoSEQ multiplex PCR; TCRdb stores in-frame clones only, minus some. The sample yields 300,000 to 350,000 clones, approximately 87% seen once. The sequences come from peripheral blood, collected in a trial of Ad26.COV2.S vaccine versus placebo. These receptors all come from a person aged 18-65 years who received the Ad26.COV2.S COVID-19 vaccine or a placebo. The CDR3 runs from the conserved cysteine through the conserved F or W.

TRBJ1-1 | TRBV7-9 | CASSSWTGVGTEAFF
TRBJ1-2 | TRBV3-1/TRBV3-2 | CASSQHTNYGYTF
TRBJ1-4 | TRBV7-8 | CASSRTGTGHATNEKLFF
TRBJ2-1 | TRBV7-6 | CASSSNNEQFF
TRBJ1-4 | TRBV5-1 | CASSPLATNEKLFF
TRBJ2-5 | TRBV27 | CASSSAGAGEETQYF
TRBJ1-4 | TRBV5-6 | CAGQTGGNEKLFF
TRBJ2-1 | TRBV18 | CASSPPGQIYYNEQFF
TRBJ2-5 | TRBV5-5 | CASSFLTGITQETQYF
TRBJ2-1 | TRBV7-9 | CASSPRTQLNEQFF
TRBJ1-5 | TRBV2 | CASSTGQGWQPQHF
TRBJ2-7 | TRBV15 | CATSSRQGGPREQYF
TRBJ1-1 | TRBV9 | CASSVGPGDFEAFF
TRBJ2-7 | TRBV6-6 | CASSYVTSRSEQYF
TRBJ2-6 | TRBV30 | CAWKRGGSSSGANVLTF
TRBJ2-1 | TRBV27 | CASSFSVDNEQFF
TRBJ2-2 | TRBV7-9 | CASSSQAGPTGELFF
TRBJ2-2 | TRBV7-6 | CASSWGQGVTGELFF
TRBJ2-3 | TRBV19 | CASTYGGTDTQYF
TRBJ1-1 | TRBV6-5 | CASSWTQDTEAFF
TRBJ2-1 | TRBV30 | CAWKQGWGEQFF
TRBJ1-1 | TRBV12-3/TRBV12-4 | CASSLGPRAEAFF
TRBJ2-5 | TRBV6-5 | CASSRGWSETQYF
TRBJ1-5 | TRBV7-9 | CASSPLGGNQPQHF
TRBJ1-5 | TRBV3-1/TRBV3-2 | CASSQAGSNQPQHF
TRBJ2-3 | TRBV18 | CASSLSTDTQYF
TRBJ2-1 | TRBV27 | CASSFGVAGEWSYNEQFF
TRBJ1-1 | TRBV6-6 | CASLSREAFF
TRBJ2-1 | TRBV2 | CASSPGQGYEQFF